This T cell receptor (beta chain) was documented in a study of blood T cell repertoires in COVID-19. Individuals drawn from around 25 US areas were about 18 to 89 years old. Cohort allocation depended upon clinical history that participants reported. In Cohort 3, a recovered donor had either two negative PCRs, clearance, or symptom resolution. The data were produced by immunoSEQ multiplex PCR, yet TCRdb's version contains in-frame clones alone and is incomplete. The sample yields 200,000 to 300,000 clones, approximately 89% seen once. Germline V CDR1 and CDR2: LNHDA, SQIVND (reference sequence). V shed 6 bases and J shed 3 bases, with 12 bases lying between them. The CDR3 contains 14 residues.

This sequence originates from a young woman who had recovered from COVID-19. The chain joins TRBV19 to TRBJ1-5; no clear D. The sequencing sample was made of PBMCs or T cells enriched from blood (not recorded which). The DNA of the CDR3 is TGTGCCAGTAGAGGAGACGAAGTCAATCAGCCCCAGCATTTT. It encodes CASRGDEVNQPQHF.